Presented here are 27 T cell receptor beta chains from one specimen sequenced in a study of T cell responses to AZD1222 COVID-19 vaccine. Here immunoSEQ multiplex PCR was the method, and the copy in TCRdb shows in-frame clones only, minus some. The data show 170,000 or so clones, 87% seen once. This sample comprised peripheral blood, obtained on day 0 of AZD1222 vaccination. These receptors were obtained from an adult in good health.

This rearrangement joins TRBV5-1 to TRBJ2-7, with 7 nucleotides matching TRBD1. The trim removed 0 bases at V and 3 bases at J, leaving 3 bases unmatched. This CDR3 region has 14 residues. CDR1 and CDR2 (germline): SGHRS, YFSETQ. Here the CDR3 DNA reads TGCGCCAGCAGCTTGGGACAGGGTTTCTACGAGCAGTACTTC. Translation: CASSLGQGFYEQYF.

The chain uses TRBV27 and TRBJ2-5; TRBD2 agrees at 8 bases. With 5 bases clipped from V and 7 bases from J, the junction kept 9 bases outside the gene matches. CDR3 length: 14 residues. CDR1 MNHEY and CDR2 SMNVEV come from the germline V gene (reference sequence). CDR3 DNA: TGTGCCAGCAGTCCCCTCGGGGGGGCCGGGACCCAGTACTTC. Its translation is CASSPLGGAGTQYF.

This CDR3 reads CASSVVPAPNTEAFF. The CDR3 nucleotides read TGTGCCAGCAGCGTAGTCCCAGCACCGAACACTGAAGCTTTCTTT. This sequence joins TRBV9 and TRBJ1-1; D call uncertain. Germline V gene lookup returns CDR1 SGDLS and CDR2 YYNGEE. V was pared by 0 bases and J by 1 base, with 10 bases between. The CDR3 length is 15 residues.

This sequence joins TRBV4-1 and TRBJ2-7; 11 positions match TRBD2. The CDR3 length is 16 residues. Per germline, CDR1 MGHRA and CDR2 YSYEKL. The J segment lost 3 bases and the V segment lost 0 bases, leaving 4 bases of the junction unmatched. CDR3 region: CASSQEITSGSYEQYF. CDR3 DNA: TGCGCCAGCAGCCAAGAAATTACTAGCGGGAGCTACGAGCAGTACTTC.

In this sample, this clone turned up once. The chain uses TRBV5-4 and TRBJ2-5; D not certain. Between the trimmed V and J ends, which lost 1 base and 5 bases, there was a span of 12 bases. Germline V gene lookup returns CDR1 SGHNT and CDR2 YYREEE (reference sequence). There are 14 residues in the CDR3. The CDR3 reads CASSLLPGVETQYF. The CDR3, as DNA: TGTGCCAGCAGCTTGCTACCTGGGGTGGAGACCCAGTACTTC.

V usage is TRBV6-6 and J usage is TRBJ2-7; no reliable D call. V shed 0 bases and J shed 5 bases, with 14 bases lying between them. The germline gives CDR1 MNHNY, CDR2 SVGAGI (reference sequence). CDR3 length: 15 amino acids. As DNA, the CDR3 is TGTGCCAGCAGTTACTCGCGATCTAGTTCAGACGAGCAGTACTTC. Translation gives CASSYSRSSSDEQYF.

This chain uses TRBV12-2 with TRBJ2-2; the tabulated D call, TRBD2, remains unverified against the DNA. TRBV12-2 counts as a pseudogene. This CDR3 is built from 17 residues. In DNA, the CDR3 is TGTGCAAGTCGCTTAGGTCGGAGGCGGAGGAACACCGGGGAGCTGTTTTTT. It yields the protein CASRLGRRRRNTGELFF.

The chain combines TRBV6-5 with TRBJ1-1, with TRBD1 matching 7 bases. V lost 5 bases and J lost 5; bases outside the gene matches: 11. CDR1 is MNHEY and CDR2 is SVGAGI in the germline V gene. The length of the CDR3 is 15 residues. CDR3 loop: CASSNTGQSLTEAFF. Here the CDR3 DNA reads TGTGCCAGCAGTAACACGGGACAGTCCCTAACTGAAGCTTTCTTT.

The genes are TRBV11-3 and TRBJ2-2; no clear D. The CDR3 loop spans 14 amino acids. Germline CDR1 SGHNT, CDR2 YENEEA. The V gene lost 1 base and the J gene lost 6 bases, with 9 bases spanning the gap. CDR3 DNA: TGTGCCAGCAGCTTAGGAGGCGTATCCGGGGAGCTGTTTTTT. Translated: CASSLGGVSGELFF.

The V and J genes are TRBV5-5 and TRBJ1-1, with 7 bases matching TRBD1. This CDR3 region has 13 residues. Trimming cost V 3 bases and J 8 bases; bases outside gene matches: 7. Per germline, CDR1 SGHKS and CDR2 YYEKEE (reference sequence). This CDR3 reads CASSSQGHPEAFF. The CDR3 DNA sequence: TGTGCCAGCAGCTCACAGGGGCACCCAGAAGCTTTCTTT.

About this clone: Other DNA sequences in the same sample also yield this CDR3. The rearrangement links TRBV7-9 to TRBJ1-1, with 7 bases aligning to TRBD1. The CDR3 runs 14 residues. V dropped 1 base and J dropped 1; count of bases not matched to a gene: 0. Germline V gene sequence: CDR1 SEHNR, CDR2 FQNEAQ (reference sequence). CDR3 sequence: CASSLGTGNTEAFF. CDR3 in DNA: TGTGCCAGCAGCTTAGGGACAGGGAACACTGAAGCTTTCTTT.

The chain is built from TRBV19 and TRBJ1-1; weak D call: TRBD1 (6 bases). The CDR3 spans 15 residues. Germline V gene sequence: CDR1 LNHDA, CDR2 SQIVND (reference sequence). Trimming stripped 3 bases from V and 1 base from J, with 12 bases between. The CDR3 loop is CASSISEGENTEAFF. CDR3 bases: TGTGCCAGTAGTATCTCGGAGGGGGAGAACACTGAAGCTTTCTTT.

In DNA, the CDR3 is TGTGCCAGCAGTTTAATCTTGGCCGAGCAGTACTTC. It yields the protein CASSLILAEQYF. The V call is TRBV12-3 or TRBV12-4, the J call TRBJ2-7; D ambiguous. The CDR3 contains 12 residues. V was cut by 2 bases and J by 6 bases, with 8 bases left in between.

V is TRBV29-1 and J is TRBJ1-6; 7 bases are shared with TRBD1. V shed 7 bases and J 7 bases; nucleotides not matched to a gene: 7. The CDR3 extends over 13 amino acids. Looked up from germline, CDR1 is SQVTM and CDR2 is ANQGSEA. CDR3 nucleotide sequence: TGCAGCGCCCGAGACAGGGAGAATTCACCCCTCCACTTT. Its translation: CSARDRENSPLHF.

CDR3 sequence reads: CASRKSGGRDEKLFF. The CDR3 DNA sequence: TGTGCCAGTCGAAAGTCCGGGGGGAGGGATGAAAAACTGTTTTTT. The rearrangement joins TRBV15 to TRBJ1-4, with D possibly TRBD1 on 5 matching bases. The CDR3 loop spans 15 amino acids. Trimming shortened V by 10 bases and J by 6 bases, and 21 bases separated the two germline ends. CDR1 and CDR2 (germline): LNHNV, YYDKDF (reference sequence).

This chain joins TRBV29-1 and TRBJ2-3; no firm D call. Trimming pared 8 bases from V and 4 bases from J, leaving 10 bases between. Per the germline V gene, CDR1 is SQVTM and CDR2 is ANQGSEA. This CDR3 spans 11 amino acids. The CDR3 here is CSFSHPDTQYF. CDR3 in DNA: TGCAGCTTCTCCCATCCAGATACGCAGTATTTT.

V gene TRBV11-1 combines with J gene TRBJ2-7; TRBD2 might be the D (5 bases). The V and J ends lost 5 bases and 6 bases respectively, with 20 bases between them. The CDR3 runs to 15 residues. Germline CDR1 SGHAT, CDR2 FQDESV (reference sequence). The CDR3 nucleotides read TGTGCCAGCAGCGAAATCGGACTGTTTACAATCGAGCAGTACTTC. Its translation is CASSEIGLFTIEQYF.

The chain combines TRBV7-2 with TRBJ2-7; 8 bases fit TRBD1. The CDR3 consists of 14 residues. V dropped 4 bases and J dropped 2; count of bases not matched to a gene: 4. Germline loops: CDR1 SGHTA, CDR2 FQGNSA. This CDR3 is CASSWTGKAYEQYF. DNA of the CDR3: TGTGCCAGCAGCTGGACAGGGAAAGCCTACGAGCAGTACTTC.

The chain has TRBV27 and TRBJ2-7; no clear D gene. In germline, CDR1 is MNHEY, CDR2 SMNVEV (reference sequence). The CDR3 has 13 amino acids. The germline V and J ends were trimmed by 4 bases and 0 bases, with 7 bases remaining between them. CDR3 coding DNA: TGTGCCAGCAGTTCCCAACTCTCCTACGAGCAGTACTTC. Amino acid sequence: CASSSQLSYEQYF.

The CDR3 DNA reads as TGTGCCAGCTCTCGGGCCTCGAACACCGGGGAGCTGTTTTTT. Translated, it gives CASSRASNTGELFF. The V gene is TRBV18, the J gene TRBJ2-2; D unresolved. Germline CDR1 is KGHSH and CDR2 is LQKENI. This CDR3 has 14 amino acids. The V and J ends lost 6 bases and 0 bases respectively, with 8 bases between them.

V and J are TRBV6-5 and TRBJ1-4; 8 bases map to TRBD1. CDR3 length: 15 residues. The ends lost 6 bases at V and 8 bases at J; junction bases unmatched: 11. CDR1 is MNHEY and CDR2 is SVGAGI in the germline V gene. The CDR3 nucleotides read TGTGCCAGCAGCCTTCGGGCAGGGGGCGACGAAAAACTGTTTTTT. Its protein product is CASSLRAGGDEKLFF.

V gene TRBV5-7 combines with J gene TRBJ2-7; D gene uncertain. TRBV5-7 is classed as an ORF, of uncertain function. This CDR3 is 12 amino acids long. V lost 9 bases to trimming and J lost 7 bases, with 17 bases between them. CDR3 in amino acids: CATATFPSEQYF. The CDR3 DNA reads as TGTGCCACAGCTACCTTCCCCTCGGAGCAGTACTTC.

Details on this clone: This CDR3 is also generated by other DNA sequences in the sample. Here the CDR3 DNA reads TGCGCCAGCAGCTTGGCCGGCGGGAACACTGAAGCTTTCTTT. Its translation is CASSLAGGNTEAFF. V is TRBV5-1 and J is TRBJ1-1; D ambiguous. Germline CDR1 is SGHRS and CDR2 is YFSETQ. This CDR3 has 14 amino acids. The V gene lost 0 bases and the J gene lost 1 base, with 7 bases spanning the gap.

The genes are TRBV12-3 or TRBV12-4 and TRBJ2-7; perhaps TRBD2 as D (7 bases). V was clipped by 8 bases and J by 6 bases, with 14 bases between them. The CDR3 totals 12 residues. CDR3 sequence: CASSIGGVEQYF. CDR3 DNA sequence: TGTGCCAGCTCGATAGGGGGGGTCGAGCAGTACTTC.

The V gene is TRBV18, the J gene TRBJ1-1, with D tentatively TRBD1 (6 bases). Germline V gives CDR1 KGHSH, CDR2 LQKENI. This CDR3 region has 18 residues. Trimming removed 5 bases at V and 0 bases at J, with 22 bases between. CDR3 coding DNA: TGTGCCAGCTCATCCAGACAGGTTCCTACTACCATGAACACTGAAGCTTTCTTT. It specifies CASSSRQVPTTMNTEAFF. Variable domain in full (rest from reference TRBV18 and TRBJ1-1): NAGVMQNPRHLVRRRGQEARLRCSPMKGHSHVYWYRQLPEEGLKFMVYLQKENIIDESGMPKERFSAEFPKEGPSILRIQQVVRGDSAAYFCASSSRQVPTTMNTEAFFGQGTRLTVV.

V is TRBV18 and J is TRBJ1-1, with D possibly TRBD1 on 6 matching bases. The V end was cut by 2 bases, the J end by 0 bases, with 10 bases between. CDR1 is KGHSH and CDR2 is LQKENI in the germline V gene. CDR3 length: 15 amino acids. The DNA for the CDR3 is TGTGCCAGCTCACCAGACAGGACCATGAACACTGAAGCTTTCTTT. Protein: CASSPDRTMNTEAFF.

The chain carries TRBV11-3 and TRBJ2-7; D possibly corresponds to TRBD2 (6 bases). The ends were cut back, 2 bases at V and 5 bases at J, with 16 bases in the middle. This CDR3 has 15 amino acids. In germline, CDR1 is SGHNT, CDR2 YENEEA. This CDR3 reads CASSLSGSLGNEQYF. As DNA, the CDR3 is TGTGCCAGCAGCTTATCCGGGAGTCTGGGTAACGAGCAGTACTTC.